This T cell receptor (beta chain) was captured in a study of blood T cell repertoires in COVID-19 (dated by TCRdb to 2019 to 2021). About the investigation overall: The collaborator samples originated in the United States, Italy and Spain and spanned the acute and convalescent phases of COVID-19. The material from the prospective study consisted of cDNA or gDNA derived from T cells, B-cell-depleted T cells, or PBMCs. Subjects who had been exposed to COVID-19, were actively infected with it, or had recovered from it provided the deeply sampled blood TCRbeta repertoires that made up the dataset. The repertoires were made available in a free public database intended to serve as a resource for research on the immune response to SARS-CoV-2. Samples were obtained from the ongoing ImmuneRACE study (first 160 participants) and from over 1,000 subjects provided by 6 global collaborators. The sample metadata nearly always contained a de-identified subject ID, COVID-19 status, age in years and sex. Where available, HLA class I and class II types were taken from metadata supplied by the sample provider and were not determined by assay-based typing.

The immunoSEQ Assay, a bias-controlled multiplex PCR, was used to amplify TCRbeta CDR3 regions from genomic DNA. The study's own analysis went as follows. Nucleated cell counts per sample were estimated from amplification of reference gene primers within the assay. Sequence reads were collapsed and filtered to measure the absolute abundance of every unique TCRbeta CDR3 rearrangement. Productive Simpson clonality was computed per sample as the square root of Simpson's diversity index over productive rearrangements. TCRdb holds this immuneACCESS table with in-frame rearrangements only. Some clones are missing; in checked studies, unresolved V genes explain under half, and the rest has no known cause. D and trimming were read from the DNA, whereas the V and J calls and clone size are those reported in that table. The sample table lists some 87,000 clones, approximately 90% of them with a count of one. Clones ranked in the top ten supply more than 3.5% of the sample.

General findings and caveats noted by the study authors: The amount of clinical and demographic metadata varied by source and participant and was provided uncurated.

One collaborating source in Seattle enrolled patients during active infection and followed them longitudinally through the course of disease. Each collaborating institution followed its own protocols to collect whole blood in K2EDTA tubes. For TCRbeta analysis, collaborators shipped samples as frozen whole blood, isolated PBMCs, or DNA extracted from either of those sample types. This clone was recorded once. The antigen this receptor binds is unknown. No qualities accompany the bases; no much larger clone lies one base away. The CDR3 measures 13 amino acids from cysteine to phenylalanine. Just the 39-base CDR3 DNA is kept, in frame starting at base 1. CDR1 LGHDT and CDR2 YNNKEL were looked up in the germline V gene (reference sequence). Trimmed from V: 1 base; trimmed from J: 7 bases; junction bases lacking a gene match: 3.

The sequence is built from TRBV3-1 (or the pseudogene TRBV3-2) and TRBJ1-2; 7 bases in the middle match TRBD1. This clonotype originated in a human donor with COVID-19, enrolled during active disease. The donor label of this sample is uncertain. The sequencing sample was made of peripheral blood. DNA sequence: TGTGCCAGCAGCCAAGGACAGGGTGGTGGCTACACCTTC. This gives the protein CASSQGQGGGYTF.